These 27 T cell receptor beta chains came from one sample sequenced in a study of blood T cell repertoires in COVID-19. Some clones are missing from TCRdb's copy, which holds only in-frame ones; the method was immunoSEQ multiplex PCR. Of hundreds of thousands of clones listed, around 85% are singletons. Sequencing was performed on PBMCs or T cells enriched from blood (not recorded which). These receptors all stem from a woman in her forties or fifties who had recovered from COVID-19.

This chain connects TRBV7-2 to TRBJ2-3, with TRBD2 matching 9 bases. CDR1 and CDR2 (germline): SGHTA, FQGNSA. This CDR3 has 19 amino acids. J gave up 2 bases and V 6 bases, and 18 bases lay outside the gene matches. In DNA, the CDR3 is TGTGCCAGCAGTTTGCCGAGGCTAGCGGGATGGGGCAACACAGATACGCAGTATTTT. Protein: CASSLPRLAGWGNTDTQYF.

The rearrangement uses TRBV2 and TRBJ2-3, with 9 nucleotides matching TRBD1. The CDR3 has 14 amino acids. J gave up 5 bases and V 6 bases, and 6 bases lay outside the gene matches. Germline V gene sequence: CDR1 SNHLY, CDR2 FYNNEI. The CDR3 coding sequence is TGTGCCAGCAGGGCTCACAGGGGGCAAGATACGCAGTATTTT. It specifies CASRAHRGQDTQYF. Filled out from reference TRBV2 and TRBJ2-3, the complete variable domain reads EPEVTQTPSHQVTQMGQEVILRCVPISNHLYFYWYRQILGQKVEFLVSFYNNEISEKSEIFDDQFSVERPDGSNFTLKIRSTKLEDSAMYFCASRAHRGQDTQYFGPGTRLTVL.

V and J are TRBV29-1 and TRBJ1-5, with 9 bases fitting TRBD1. With V trimmed by 6 bases and J by 2 bases, 2 bases remained unmatched. There are 13 residues in the CDR3. Germline V gene lookup returns CDR1 SQVTM and CDR2 ANQGSEA. CDR3 protein: CSVRTGGNQPQHF. In DNA form, the CDR3 reads TGCAGCGTGCGGACAGGGGGCAATCAGCCCCAGCATTTT.

The chain links TRBV24-1 to TRBJ1-4; 7 positions match TRBD1. Trimming at V came to 4 bases and at J to 0 bases, leaving 1 base not matched to a gene. This CDR3 region has 15 residues. Germline CDR1 and CDR2: KGHDR and SFDVKD. CDR3 amino acids: CATSDGTATNEKLFF. The CDR3 coding sequence is TGTGCCACCAGTGACGGGACAGCAACTAATGAAAAACTGTTTTTT.

This clone appeared a few times. The chain carries TRBV2 and TRBJ1-2, with TRBD1 matching over 11 bases. Germline V gene data show CDR1 as SNHLY and CDR2 as FYNNEI. The CDR3 runs 17 residues. J was trimmed by 5 bases and V by 3 bases; bases with no gene match: 11. The CDR3 spells CASSDQGQGASGYGYTF. CDR3 coding DNA: TGTGCCAGCAGTGATCAAGGACAGGGGGCTTCGGGGTATGGCTACACCTTC.

The chain employs TRBV5-1 and TRBJ2-5; 7 bases are shared with TRBD1. V dropped 0 bases and J dropped 1; count of bases not matched to a gene: 3. The CDR3 covers 15 residues. Germline CDR1 reads SGHRS; CDR2 reads YFSETQ. CDR3 loop: CASSLEGAPQETQYF. The CDR3 bases are TGCGCCAGCAGCTTGGAGGGGGCACCCCAAGAGACCCAGTACTTC. The variable domain in full, completed from reference TRBV5-1 and TRBJ2-5, reads KAGVTQTPRYLIKTRGQQVTLSCSPISGHRSVSWYQQTPGQGLQFLFEYFSETQRNKGNFPGRFSGRQFSNSRSEMNVSTLELGDSALYLCASSLEGAPQETQYFGPGTRLLVL.

Note on this clone: The sample contains more than one DNA sequence encoding this CDR3. The CDR3 here is CSVETGYGYTF. Here the CDR3 DNA reads TGCAGCGTTGAAACGGGATATGGCTACACCTTC. This rearrangement joins TRBV29-1 to TRBJ1-2, with no clear D. The CDR3 is made up of 11 amino acids. Germline values: CDR1 SQVTM, CDR2 ANQGSEA. V lost 2 bases and J 5 bases, leaving 6 bases between the germline ends.

The CDR3 region is CATSELGGYEQFF. The CDR3 nucleotides read TGTGCCACCAGTGAATTAGGGGGCTATGAGCAGTTCTTC. The V call is TRBV24-1, the J call TRBJ2-1; 7 nucleotides line up with TRBD1. The V and J ends lost 4 bases and 8 bases, in that order; junction bases with no gene match: 4. Germline V gene data show CDR1 as KGHDR and CDR2 as SFDVKD. The CDR3 sequence is 13 residues long.

This chain links TRBV19 with TRBJ1-5; D is unresolved. This CDR3 region has 13 residues. CDR1 LNHDA and CDR2 SQIVND come from the germline V gene (reference sequence). Trimming removed 7 bases from V and 5 bases from J, with 12 bases in between. The CDR3 protein is CASTEQLYQPQHF. The CDR3 DNA reads TGTGCCAGTACGGAACAGTTGTATCAGCCCCAGCATTTT.

J is TRBJ2-1 and V is TRBV4-2; TRBD1 is a possible D gene (5 bases). V was trimmed by 1 base and J by 8 bases, leaving 12 bases between them. The CDR3 contains 14 residues. CDR1 LGHNA and CDR2 YNFKEQ come from the germline V gene. Here the CDR3 DNA reads TGTGCCAGCAGCCAAGTCAACCTAGGGGATGAGCAGTTCTTC. It translates to CASSQVNLGDEQFF.

This clone has a single count. The CDR3 loop is CASSPTTGRLGEQYF. CDR3 DNA sequence: TGTGCCAGCAGCCCAACGACAGGGCGCTTAGGTGAGCAGTACTTC. This chain connects TRBV7-9 to TRBJ2-7; 7 bases map to TRBD1. CDR1 SEHNR and CDR2 FQNEAQ come from the germline V gene (reference sequence). This CDR3 is 15 amino acids long. The V segment lost 5 bases and the J segment 7 bases; nucleotides outside the gene matches: 14.

J is TRBJ2-3 and V is TRBV30; 7 bases are a match to TRBD2. CDR1 is GTSNPN, CDR2 SVGIG, per germline (reference sequence). J lost 5 bases, V lost 1 base, and 9 bases had no gene match. The CDR3 sequence is 15 residues long. The CDR3 coding sequence is TGTGCCTGGAGTGGGGATGCGGGAGTTAAAGATACGCAGTATTTT. It encodes CAWSGDAGVKDTQYF.

The V and J genes are TRBV30 and TRBJ1-2; 8 bases match TRBD1. The CDR3 extends over 13 amino acids. J was trimmed by 8 bases and V by 7 bases; bases with no gene match: 12. Germline V lookup: CDR1 GTSNPN, CDR2 SVGIG (reference sequence). The CDR3 loop reads CASAPGQVSGYTF. The CDR3 DNA reads as TGTGCCTCCGCACCGGGACAGGTTTCAGGCTACACCTTC.

The J gene is TRBJ1-2, the V gene TRBV10-1; perhaps TRBD1 as D (6 bases). Germline lookup yields CDR1 WNHNN and CDR2 SYGVQD (reference sequence). This CDR3 comprises 14 residues. V gave up 5 bases and J gave up 8 bases, with 18 bases separating them. The DNA of the CDR3 is TGCGCCAGCAGTCGAGACAAGGGGGTAAAAGGCTACACCTTC. It codes for CASSRDKGVKGYTF.

A few counts support this clone. The genes are TRBV2 and TRBJ1-5; 8 bases are shared with TRBD1. Germline values: CDR1 SNHLY, CDR2 FYNNEI. With V trimmed by 5 bases and J by 2 bases, 5 bases remained unmatched. The CDR3 runs 15 residues. CDR3 nucleotides: TGTGCCAGCAGTAGACAGGGGTCTGGCAATCAGCCCCAGCATTTT. It codes for CASSRQGSGNQPQHF.

The chain carries TRBV10-2 and TRBJ2-1, with 7 positions matching TRBD1. With V trimmed by 6 bases and J by 7 bases, 12 bases remained unmatched. This CDR3 is built from 15 residues. Germline CDR1 is WSHSY and CDR2 is SAAADI. The CDR3 is CASRLLGGEDNEQFF. CDR3 in DNA: TGCGCCAGCAGGTTATTAGGGGGCGAGGATAATGAGCAGTTCTTC.

The J gene is TRBJ2-1, the V gene TRBV6-5, with 9 positions matching TRBD2. The germline V gene has CDR1 MNHEY and CDR2 SVGAGI. The ends lost 0 bases at V and 6 bases at J; junction bases unmatched: 3. The CDR3 loop spans 15 amino acids. The CDR3 region is CASSYSTSGRNEQFF. The CDR3 DNA reads TGTGCCAGCAGTTACTCGACTAGCGGACGCAATGAGCAGTTCTTC.

The genes are TRBV10-3 and TRBJ1-2, with a tentative D call TRBD1 (5 bases). V dropped 5 bases and J dropped 3 bases, with 10 bases sitting between them. Germline assignment: CDR1 ENHRY and CDR2 SYGVKD. This CDR3 has 13 residues. CDR3 loop: CAISSAGHYGYTF. CDR3 DNA sequence: TGTGCCATCAGTAGCGCAGGGCACTATGGCTACACCTTC.

The chain employs TRBV29-1 and TRBJ1-3, with D maybe TRBD1 (6 bases). Trimming removed 0 bases at V and 3 bases at J, with 18 bases between. The CDR3 extends over 17 amino acids. Germline assignment: CDR1 SQVTM and CDR2 ANQGSEA. The CDR3: CSVEDSPDRGLGNTIYF. The CDR3 nucleotides read TGCAGCGTTGAAGATTCCCCGGACAGAGGACTTGGAAACACCATATATTTT.

The genes are TRBV4-2 and TRBJ2-3; 10 bases match TRBD1. There are 17 residues in the CDR3. From germline, CDR1 is LGHNA and CDR2 YNFKEQ. V shed 1 base, J shed 1 base, and the junction held 5 bases outside the gene matches. The CDR3 nucleotides are TGTGCCAGCAGCCAAGGTGGTGGGACAGGGGGCACAGATACGCAGTATTTT. Translated, it gives CASSQGGGTGGTDTQYF.

This sequence joins TRBV2 and TRBJ1-4; TRBD1 agrees at 9 bases. Germline values: CDR1 SNHLY, CDR2 FYNNEI. The CDR3 runs to 12 residues. Trimming cost V 7 bases and J 10 bases; bases outside gene matches: 4. The CDR3 DNA sequence: TGTGCCAGCATTCGACAGGGGGGAAAACTGTTTTTT. Translation gives CASIRQGGKLFF.

This chain connects TRBV7-2 to TRBJ2-7, with 7 bases that match TRBD1. Germline CDR1 is SGHTA and CDR2 is FQGNSA. Trimming removed 6 bases from V and 1 base from J; junction bases left unmatched: 6. The CDR3 spans 14 residues. CDR3 amino acids: CASRRGTDSYEQYF. The CDR3 nucleotides are TGTGCCAGCAGGAGGGGGACAGATTCCTACGAGCAGTACTTC.

This chain connects TRBV7-9 to TRBJ1-1, with no clear D. Germline CDR1 SEHNR, CDR2 FQNEAQ (reference sequence). The germline V and J ends were trimmed by 5 bases and 4 bases, with 20 bases remaining between them. CDR3 size: 16 residues. The CDR3 DNA reads as TGTGCCAGCAGCCCCATTAGGCCGGGGAGGGTCACTGAAGCTTTCTTT. Translating gives CASSPIRPGRVTEAFF.

This clone was recorded a few times. V usage is TRBV7-9 and J usage is TRBJ2-3, with D maybe TRBD2 (5 bases). Germline V gene sequence: CDR1 SEHNR, CDR2 FQNEAQ (reference sequence). V lost 6 bases and J lost 2, with 24 bases in between. The CDR3 length is 18 residues. CDR3 in amino acids: CASRTSPLPSSFTDTQYF. Written as DNA, the CDR3 is TGTGCCAGCAGAACTAGTCCCCTACCCTCTTCTTTCACAGATACGCAGTATTTT.

This clone was seen a single time. The rearrangement uses TRBV30 and TRBJ2-7; weak D call: TRBD1 (5 bases). The ends were cut back, 0 bases at V and 10 bases at J, with 16 bases in the middle. Looked up from germline, CDR1 is GTSNPN and CDR2 is SVGIG (reference sequence). The length of the CDR3 is 13 residues. The CDR3, as DNA: TGTGCCTGGAGTGTACGCCCCGGGCAGGGCCAGTACTTC. Its protein product is CAWSVRPGQGQYF.

A note on this clone: Other DNA sequences in this specimen translate into the identical CDR3. V and J are TRBV12-3 or TRBV12-4 and TRBJ1-1; D call uncertain. The CDR3 loop spans 13 amino acids. V shed 3 bases and J shed 0 bases, with 5 bases lying between them. CDR3 sequence (DNA): TGTGCCAGCAGTTTCTCAGTGAACACTGAAGCTTTCTTT. Translating it yields CASSFSVNTEAFF.

The chain has TRBV28 and TRBJ1-1, with D uncertain. Trimming left V 7 bases short and J 2 bases short, with 8 bases between. There are 12 residues in the CDR3. Germline V CDR1 and CDR2: MDHEN, SYDVKM. CDR3 protein: CASTVKNTEAFF. CDR3 in DNA: TGTGCCAGCACCGTTAAAAACACTGAAGCTTTCTTT.